What follows are 6 T cell receptor beta chains derived from one specimen sequenced in a study of blood T cell repertoires in COVID-19. The data were produced by immunoSEQ multiplex PCR, yet TCRdb's version contains in-frame clones alone and is incomplete. In the table there are 95,000 to 150,000 clones, 65% to 85% of which are singletons. Input material: peripheral blood. The receptor source for this set is an older woman with acute or convalescent COVID-19.

The rearrangement uses TRBV4-1 and TRBJ2-1; the D gene is possibly TRBD2 (6 bases). Germline V gene lookup returns CDR1 MGHRA and CDR2 YSYEKL. The germline V and J ends were trimmed by 0 bases and 10 bases, with 22 bases remaining between them. The CDR3 length is 17 residues. CDR3 loop: CASSQDTSGTSPKEQFF. In DNA form, the CDR3 reads TGCGCCAGCAGCCAAGATACCTCCGGGACTTCCCCAAAAGAGCAGTTCTTC.

The CDR3 coding sequence is TGTGCCAGCAGCAAAGTATCGTACAGGGGTGGTCAGCCCCAGCATTTT. Translated: CASSKVSYRGGQPQHF. The chain has TRBV21-1 and TRBJ1-5; TRBD1 was called by the table and not checked on the DNA. TRBV21-1 corresponds to a pseudogene. This CDR3 has 16 residues.

The chain carries TRBV11-3 and TRBJ2-1, with 8 positions matching TRBD2. This CDR3 spans 15 amino acids. Germline values: CDR1 SGHNT, CDR2 YENEEA. Unmatched junction bases numbered 2, after V lost 1 base and J lost 3 bases. The CDR3 nucleotides are TGTGCCAGCAGCTTAGGCGGGACTAGCTACAATGAGCAGTTCTTC. Amino acid sequence: CASSLGGTSYNEQFF.

The V gene is TRBV30, the J gene TRBJ1-1, with D perhaps TRBD1 (5 bases). CDR1 GTSNPN and CDR2 SVGIG come from the germline V gene (reference sequence). V lost 5 bases, J lost 5 bases, and 24 bases lay in between. The CDR3 spans 16 residues. The CDR3 protein is CAWVPAGGKRTTEAFF. The CDR3 DNA reads as TGTGCCTGGGTCCCCGCGGGGGGGAAACGTACAACTGAAGCTTTCTTT.

The chain combines TRBV5-1 with TRBJ2-7, with D possibly TRBD1 on 6 matching bases. Deletions cut 0 bases from V and 5 bases from J, with 21 bases between. The CDR3 spans 17 residues. CDR1 and CDR2 (germline): SGHRS, YFSETQ. The CDR3 sequence is CASSLEGTTGVTHEQYF. CDR3 DNA sequence: TGCGCCAGCAGCTTGGAGGGTACGACAGGCGTAACCCACGAGCAGTACTTC.

The CDR3 coding sequence is TGTGCCAGCTCACCTTCGACAGACACCAGCAGCAATCAGCCCCAGCATTTT. It yields the protein CASSPSTDTSSNQPQHF. The chain couples TRBV18 to TRBJ1-5; maybe TRBD1 (5 bases). Germline-derived CDR1 and CDR2 are KGHSH and LQKENI. The CDR3 is 17 amino acids. V dropped 3 bases and J dropped 1 base, with 16 bases sitting between them.